These T cell receptor beta chains were read from a single sample in a study of radiation and T cells in renal cell carcinoma. Sequencing was performed with immunoSEQ multiplex PCR; in TCRdb, only in-frame clones are kept and a portion is missing. The data show 110,000 to 150,000 clones, more than 70% seen once. The sample consisted of blood, taken from a patient whose treatment included radiotherapy and nephrectomy. The receptors shown here come from a woman in her 50s with renal cell carcinoma. Each CDR3 is given with its conserved first and last residue. The order of the fields is J gene, V gene, CDR3 protein.

j_gene: TRBJ1-2
v_gene: TRBV5-1
CDR3aa: CASSPGSHYGYTF

j_gene: TRBJ1-5
v_gene: TRBV6-6
CDR3aa: CASRSGRETYNQPQHF

j_gene: TRBJ2-5
v_gene: TRBV10-3
CDR3aa: CAISVGGPQETQYF

j_gene: TRBJ2-5
v_gene: TRBV18
CDR3aa: CASSRTGGSYQETQYF

j_gene: TRBJ1-3
v_gene: TRBV11-2
CDR3aa: CASTSSPGTGRSGNTIYF

j_gene: TRBJ2-5
v_gene: TRBV7-2
CDR3aa: CASSLAGGGGETQYF

j_gene: TRBJ2-5
v_gene: TRBV4-3
CDR3aa: CASSQDGRTQYF

j_gene: TRBJ1-3
v_gene: TRBV7-2
CDR3aa: CASSLVAGNTIYF

j_gene: TRBJ2-7
v_gene: TRBV10-3
CDR3aa: CAISDGATGTYEQYF

j_gene: TRBJ1-1
v_gene: TRBV29-1
CDR3aa: CSVEPEQIPNTEAFF

j_gene: TRBJ1-3
v_gene: TRBV29-1
CDR3aa: CSPWASSSGNTIYF

j_gene: TRBJ2-7
v_gene: TRBV5-6
CDR3aa: CASSLRGAYEQYF

j_gene: TRBJ1-5
v_gene: TRBV7-2
CDR3aa: CASSLTWGGHQPQHF

j_gene: TRBJ2-7
v_gene: TRBV18
CDR3aa: CASSPPSRTHEQYF

j_gene: TRBJ1-4
v_gene: TRBV9
CDR3aa: CASSSTTGVREKLFF

j_gene: TRBJ1-2
v_gene: TRBV5-8
CDR3aa: CASSLLVGGYTF

j_gene: TRBJ2-3
v_gene: TRBV15
CDR3aa: CATSRRSGRLTDTQYF

j_gene: TRBJ1-1
v_gene: TRBV19
CDR3aa: CASRPGRMNTEAFF

j_gene: TRBJ1-1
v_gene: TRBV6-5
CDR3aa: CASSYFVGELNTEAFF

j_gene: TRBJ1-2
v_gene: TRBV5-5
CDR3aa: CASSLEQGYGYTF

j_gene: TRBJ1-6
v_gene: TRBV7-2
CDR3aa: CASSPTARVGSYNSPLHF

j_gene: TRBJ1-1
v_gene: TRBV4-2
CDR3aa: CASSQDPGSHTEAFF

j_gene: TRBJ1-1
v_gene: TRBV4-3
CDR3aa: CASSLGVDTEAFF

j_gene: TRBJ2-3
v_gene: TRBV5-1
CDR3aa: CASSSGISGDTQYF

j_gene: TRBJ2-1
v_gene: TRBV29-1
CDR3aa: CSGTGIFYNEQFF

j_gene: TRBJ1-2
v_gene: TRBV30
CDR3aa: CAYSGQKYGYTF

j_gene: TRBJ2-7
v_gene: TRBV11-2
CDR3aa: CASSLEGRISYEQYF

j_gene: TRBJ1-1
v_gene: TRBV7-9
CDR3aa: CASSLTPNTEAFF

j_gene: TRBJ1-6
v_gene: TRBV5-1
CDR3aa: CASGPTGGYNSPLHF

j_gene: TRBJ2-2
v_gene: TRBV7-7
CDR3aa: CASSFNGDSGELFF

j_gene: TRBJ2-5
v_gene: TRBV6-5
CDR3aa: CASTPGGQETQYF

j_gene: TRBJ1-5
v_gene: TRBV19
CDR3aa: CASSDLPGQPNQPQHF

j_gene: TRBJ2-5
v_gene: TRBV5-1
CDR3aa: CASSWDLGETQYF

j_gene: TRBJ2-5
v_gene: TRBV5-1
CDR3aa: CASSSGTIIQETQYF

j_gene: TRBJ1-1
v_gene: TRBV15
CDR3aa: CATSGAGQGSLRNTEAFF

j_gene: TRBJ1-2
v_gene: TRBV5-1
CDR3aa: CASSLGHSNYGYTF

j_gene: TRBJ1-2
v_gene: TRBV18
CDR3aa: CASSPRTDRIYGYTF

j_gene: TRBJ1-1
v_gene: TRBV11-2
CDR3aa: CASSLSGSTEAFF

j_gene: TRBJ1-2
v_gene: TRBV15
CDR3aa: CATSRDLASLNYGYTF

j_gene: TRBJ1-4
v_gene: TRBV5-6
CDR3aa: CASSFLGQGNEKLFF